This TCR beta chain was profiled in a study of OX40 agonist ivuxolimab in advanced cancers. Study-wide background: With a range of roughly 20 to 80, age averaged about 58 years, and 75% to 90% were male.

Some clones are missing from TCRdb's copy, which holds only in-frame ones; the method was immunoSEQ multiplex PCR. The sample has 65,000 to 80,000 clones, 85% to 95% seen once; the top ten hold less than 0.75%. Trimming removed 2 bases from V and 3 bases from J; junction bases left unmatched: 4. CDR1 LNHDA and CDR2 SQIVND come from the germline V gene (reference sequence). The CDR3 length is 14 residues. Study outcomes and limitations: Also present in some nonresponders was a low level of normalized T-cell clonal expansion.

Turning to this clone: Its antigen is unknown.

This clonotype was obtained from an adult with an advanced solid tumor such as melanoma, head and neck, liver or kidney cancer. This chain uses TRBV19 with TRBJ2-7; TRBD2 matches at 7 bases. Sequenced material: CD4+ or CD8+ T cells sorted from blood, taken in a trial of the OX40 agonist ivuxolimab. The CDR3 here is CASSIMAGDYEQYF. In nucleotides, the CDR3 is TGTGCCAGTAGTATAATGGCGGGAGACTACGAGCAGTACTTC.